This record covers a single T cell receptor beta chain. This sample is drawn from a study of blood T cell repertoires in COVID-19. Ages ranged from about 18 to 89 years, with residence in about 24 US areas. Clones were sequenced by immunoSEQ multiplex PCR, and TCRdb holds only the in-frame ones, with some missing. Among over 150,000 clones listed, 82% were seen once. The J segment lost 0 bases and the V segment lost 4 bases, leaving 6 bases of the junction unmatched. The germline V gene encodes CDR1 SGHRS and CDR2 YFSETQ. The CDR3 sequence is 16 residues long. The V gene is TRBV5-1, the J gene TRBJ2-2, with 7 bases that match TRBD1. Material: PBMCs or T cells enriched from blood (not recorded which). The sequence came from a man in his forties who had recovered from COVID-19. This CDR3 reads CASSPGQRTNTGELFF. CDR3 nucleotide sequence: TGCGCCAGCAGCCCGGGACAGAGAACGAACACCGGGGAGCTGTTTTTT.